This entry is about one TCR beta chain. Germline V CDR1 and CDR2: LGHNA, YSLEER. V was clipped by 6 bases and J by 1 base; unmatched bases: 10. The CDR3 contains 17 residues. The method was immunoSEQ multiplex PCR; TCRdb's version includes in-frame clones alone and lacks a portion of them. The profile shows 21,000 or so clones, around two thirds of them singletons. The data belong to a study of regulatory dendritic cells for organ transplantation. The sequence came from a human donor in good health. The sequencing input was memory CD4+ T cells from blood. The subset here: CD45RO+ memory T cells. This chain links TRBV4-3 with TRBJ2-3, with 10 bases matching TRBD2. The CDR3 region is CASSQNKRGGGTDTQYF. CDR3 coding DNA: TGCGCCAGCAGTCAAAATAAGCGGGGGGGCGGCACAGATACGCAGTATTTT.